Presented here are 11 T cell receptor beta chains from one specimen sequenced in a study of molecular identifiers for immune sequencing clone quantification. TCRdb processed the PCR reads anew with MiXCR; each CDR3 protein has one entry. Of hundreds of thousands of distinct CDR3 sequences listed, about 25% were seen once; the top ten hold about 0.78%. The sequenced sample was naive CD8+ T cells from blood, with Jurkat cell RNA spiked in. Subset specified: FACS-sorted CD8+CD4-CCR7+CD45RA+ naive T cells. The origin of the receptors is a human donor in good health. Some libraries in this study had Jurkat cell RNA spiked in.

This clonotype has ten or more counts. The CDR3 nucleotides read TGCAGCGTTGGCTGGGCAGGGAACTACGAGCAGTACTTC. Amino acid sequence: CSVGWAGNYEQYF. The chain employs TRBV29-1 and TRBJ2-7; tentatively, D is TRBD1 (5 bases). The V gene lost 4 bases and the J gene lost 3 bases, with 13 bases spanning the gap. The CDR3 covers 13 residues. The germline V gene has CDR1 SQVTM and CDR2 ANQGSEA.

The chain combines TRBV13 with TRBJ2-7; D gene unclear. The V gene's germline CDR1 is PRHDT and CDR2 FYEKMQ (reference sequence). Between the trimmed V and J ends, which lost 5 bases and 2 bases, there was a span of 13 bases. CDR3 length: 14 residues. CDR3 nucleotides: TGTGCCAGCAGCCCAATTGCTTCTCCCTACGAGCAGTACTTC. This translates into CASSPIASPYEQYF.

This clonotype was detected ten times or more. The J gene is TRBJ2-1, the V gene TRBV4-3, with 13 nucleotides matching TRBD2. V was pared by 2 bases and J by 12 bases, with 7 bases of the junction left unmatched. The CDR3 loop spans 15 amino acids. Germline V lookup: CDR1 LGHNA, CDR2 YSLEER. The CDR3 is CASSQTGLAGSAQFF. For the CDR3, the DNA is TGCGCCAGCAGCCAAACGGGACTAGCGGGGTCGGCGCAGTTCTTC.

This clonotype occurred many times. The rearrangement joins TRBV7-9 to TRBJ2-5; tentatively, D is TRBD2 (5 bases). Trimming took off 5 bases at V and 0 bases at J, with 13 bases between the two ends. CDR3 size: 15 residues. Germline V gene data show CDR1 as SEHNR and CDR2 as FQNEAQ (reference sequence). The CDR3 nucleotides are TGTGCCAGCAGCCCCCTGGGAGCGGACCAAGAGACCCAGTACTTC. Amino acid sequence: CASSPLGADQETQYF.

Note on this clonotype: A much more abundant neighbour one base away suggests this may be a read error. The chain combines TRBV5-1 with TRBJ2-3; TRBD1 or TRBD2 may be the D gene (5 bases each). V was shortened by 0 bases and J by 5 bases, with 13 bases between the two germline ends. The CDR3 is 15 residues long. Germline CDR1 and CDR2: SGHRS and YFSETQ. CDR3 DNA: TGCGCCAGCAGCTTGGAACTAGGGGCCCGAGATACGCAGTATTTT. Its protein product is CASSLELGARDTQYF.

This clonotype was picked up a small number of times. The V gene is TRBV27, the J gene TRBJ2-4, with 9 bases lining up with TRBD1. The CDR3 covers 17 residues. Looked up from germline, CDR1 is MNHEY and CDR2 is SMNVEV (reference sequence). Trimming removed 1 base from V and 3 bases from J; junction bases left unmatched: 7. This CDR3 reads CASSLYTGGWSKNIQYF. CDR3 sequence (DNA): TGTGCCAGCAGTTTATATACAGGGGGCTGGAGCAAAAACATTCAGTACTTC.

This clonotype turned up a few times. The chain has TRBV5-1 and TRBJ2-3; 11 bases fit TRBD2. CDR1 is SGHRS and CDR2 is YFSETQ in the germline V gene. The junction had 5 bases not matched to a gene; V was cut back by 4 bases and J by 4 bases. CDR3 length: 15 residues. The CDR3 DNA reads TGCGCCAGCAGCCTGGGACTAGCGGAGCCAGATACGCAGTATTTT. Its translation is CASSLGLAEPDTQYF.

At least ten counts were recorded for this clonotype. CDR3 loop: CASSSTTSNQPQHF. CDR3 in DNA: TGTGCCAGCAGCTCAACTACTTCAAATCAGCCCCAGCATTTT. The chain has TRBV7-9 and TRBJ1-5; D gene uncertain. With 4 bases removed from V and 4 bases from J, the gap between germline ends came to 11 bases. The CDR3 is 14 residues long. In germline, CDR1 is SEHNR, CDR2 FQNEAQ (reference sequence).

This clonotype has ten or more counts. The gene calls are TRBV11-2 and TRBJ2-1; 10 bases align to TRBD1. This CDR3 contains 17 residues. Germline-derived CDR1 and CDR2 are SGHAT and FQNNGV. The J segment lost 6 bases and the V segment lost 5 bases, leaving 13 bases of the junction unmatched. The CDR3 DNA reads TGTGCCAGCAGCCCGGGGACAGGGGAATTCCGAGGCAATGAGCAGTTCTTC. Translating it yields CASSPGTGEFRGNEQFF.

This clonotype was observed a handful of times. The rearrangement joins TRBV27 to TRBJ1-1, with a possible D match to TRBD1 (5 bases). Looked up from germline, CDR1 is MNHEY and CDR2 is SMNVEV (reference sequence). The ends were cut back, 2 bases at V and 1 base at J, with 11 bases in the middle. This CDR3 is built from 15 residues. The CDR3 is CASSLAPGGNTEAFF. CDR3 sequence (DNA): TGTGCCAGCAGTTTAGCCCCCGGGGGGAACACTGAAGCTTTCTTT.

This chain links TRBV4-3 with TRBJ1-5, with TRBD1 identical over 8 bases. J was trimmed by 2 bases and V by 0 bases; bases with no gene match: 6. The CDR3 consists of 17 residues. Germline CDR1 is LGHNA and CDR2 is YSLEER. The CDR3 nucleotides read TGCGCCAGCAGCCAAGATCGGACAGGGATTGGCAATCAGCCCCAGCATTTT. Protein product: CASSQDRTGIGNQPQHF.